This TCR beta chain was sequenced in a study of T cells in narcolepsy. Study summary: Healthy controls were enrolled alongside patients with narcolepsy type 1 or type 2.

Repertoires were generated with immunoSEQ multiplex PCR, while TCRdb's copy carries only in-frame clones and drops some. The sample carries almost 25,000 clones, just over 60% recorded once. Regarding this clone: Its target is not known.

CDR3 length: 12 amino acids. Trimming took 5 bases from V and 7 from J, leaving 9 bases between them. Germline lookup yields CDR1 KGHSH and CDR2 LQKENI. Findings and limits, study-wide: Autoreactive HCRT-specific and TRIB2-specific clonotypes were marked in same-patient CSF-versus-blood CD4+ comparisons. Autoreactive clonotypes reportedly recurred in blood of same and different patients, not controls.

The sequence was obtained from a human donor in good health. What was sequenced was memory (CD45RA-) CD4+ T cells from blood. V and J are TRBV18 and TRBJ1-3; D is ambiguous. The CDR3 sequence is CASSEGLNTIYF. In nucleotides, the CDR3 is TGTGCCAGCTCAGAGGGCCTCAACACCATATATTTT.